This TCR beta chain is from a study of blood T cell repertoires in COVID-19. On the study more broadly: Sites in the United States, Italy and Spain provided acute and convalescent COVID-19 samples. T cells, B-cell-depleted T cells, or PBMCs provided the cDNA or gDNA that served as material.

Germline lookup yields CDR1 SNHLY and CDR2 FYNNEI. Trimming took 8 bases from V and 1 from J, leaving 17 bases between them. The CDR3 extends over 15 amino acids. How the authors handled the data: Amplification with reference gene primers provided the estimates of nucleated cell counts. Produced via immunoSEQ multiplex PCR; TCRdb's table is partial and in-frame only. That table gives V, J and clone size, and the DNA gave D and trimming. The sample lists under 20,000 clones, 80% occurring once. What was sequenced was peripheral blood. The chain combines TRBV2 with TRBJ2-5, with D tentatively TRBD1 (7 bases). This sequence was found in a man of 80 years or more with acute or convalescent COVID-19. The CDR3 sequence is CASGGGVNSQETQYF. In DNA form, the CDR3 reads TGTGCCAGCGGAGGGGGCGTTAACTCCCAAGAGACCCAGTACTTC.